This T cell receptor (beta chain) was retrieved from a study of T cells in Graves' hyperthyroidism and ophthalmopathy. J lost 4 bases, V lost 1 base, and 6 bases had no gene match. CDR3 length: 14 amino acids. CDR1 is DFQATT, CDR2 SNEGSKA, per germline (reference sequence). It was uncontrolled infection, other autoimmune disease, pregnancy or lactation that excluded patients. An approximately 10 ml volume of fresh peripheral blood provided the PBMCs. Whole-study findings and limits: Peripheral blood also featured most of the thyroid clonotypes expanded above 0.001. Researchers report that a 13 V-J model separated ophthalmopathy from stable hyperthyroidism.

This clonotype appeared a single time. Its antigen is as yet unknown. Template material for amplifying TCR beta CDR3 regions consisted of RNA transcripts. TCR CDR3 underwent first-round RT-PCR with the HTBI primer set. TCRdb used MiXCR to reprocess the multiplex PCR reads, holding one entry per CDR3 protein. Altogether about 520,000 distinct CDR3 sequences are present, around 24% being singletons, with the ten largest covering roughly 10%. This chain links TRBV20-1 with TRBJ2-7; 8 bases are a match to TRBD2. Sequencing was performed on blood. The receptor comes from a woman in her twenties or thirties with Graves' ophthalmopathy. The CDR3 sequence: CSARGAGGSYEQYF. DNA for the CDR3: TGCAGTGCTAGAGGGGCGGGGGGTAGTTACGAGCAGTACTTC.